This T cell receptor beta chain emerged from a study of untreated major depressive disorder. Study observations and caveats: Three preselected Vbeta families were the sole sequencing comparisons.

Details on this clone: Antigen specificity is unknown.

Profiling relied on immunoSEQ multiplex PCR, and the TCRdb table lists in-frame clones only, not all of them. The data contain under 20,000 clones, around 90% of them seen just once; the ten biggest clones take up 0.45% to 0.7%. Around 94% CD4+ purity was typical by flow cytometry. This sequence was found in a woman aged 40 to 50 with major depressive disorder. The material sequenced was CD4+ T cells from PBMCs.

The CDR3 nucleotides read TGTGCCAGCAGAGAATTAGCGGGAACTAACACCGGGGAGCTGTTTTTT. Its protein is CASRELAGTNTGELFF. The rearrangement joins TRBV6-1 to TRBJ2-2; TRBD2 agrees at 8 bases. Per the germline V gene, CDR1 is MNHNS and CDR2 is SASEGT. J was trimmed by 2 bases and V by 6 bases; bases with no gene match: 8. The CDR3 sequence is 16 residues long.